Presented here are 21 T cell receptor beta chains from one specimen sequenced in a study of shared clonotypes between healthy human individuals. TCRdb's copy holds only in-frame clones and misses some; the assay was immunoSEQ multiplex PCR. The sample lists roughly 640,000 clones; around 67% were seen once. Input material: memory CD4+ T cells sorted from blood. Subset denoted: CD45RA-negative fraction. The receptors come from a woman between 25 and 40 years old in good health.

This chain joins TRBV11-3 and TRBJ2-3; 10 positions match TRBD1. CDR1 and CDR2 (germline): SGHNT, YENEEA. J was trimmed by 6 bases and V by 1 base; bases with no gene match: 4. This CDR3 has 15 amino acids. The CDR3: CASSLGQGAVDTQYF. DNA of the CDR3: TGTGCCAGCAGCTTAGGACAGGGGGCTGTGGATACGCAGTATTTT.

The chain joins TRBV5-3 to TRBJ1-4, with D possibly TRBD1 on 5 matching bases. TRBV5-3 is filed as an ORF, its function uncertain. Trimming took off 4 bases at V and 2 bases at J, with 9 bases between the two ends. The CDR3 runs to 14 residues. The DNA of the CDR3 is TGTGCCAGAAGCCGACAGAGGACTAATGAAAAACTGTTTTTT. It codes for CARSRQRTNEKLFF.

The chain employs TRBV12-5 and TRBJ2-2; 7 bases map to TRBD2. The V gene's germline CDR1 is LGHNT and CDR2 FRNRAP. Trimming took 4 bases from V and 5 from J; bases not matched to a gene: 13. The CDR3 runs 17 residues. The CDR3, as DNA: TGTGCTAGTGGTTCCCCTCTCTTGGGGGGGAGTACCGGGGAGCTGTTTTTT. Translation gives CASGSPLLGGSTGELFF.

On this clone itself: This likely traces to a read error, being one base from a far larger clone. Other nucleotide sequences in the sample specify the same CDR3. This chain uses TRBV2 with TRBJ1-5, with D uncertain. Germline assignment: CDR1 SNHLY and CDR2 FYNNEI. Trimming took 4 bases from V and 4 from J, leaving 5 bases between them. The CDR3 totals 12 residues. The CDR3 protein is CASSGGNQPQHF. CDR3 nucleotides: TGTGCCAGCAGTGGGGGAAATCAGCCCCAGCATTTT.

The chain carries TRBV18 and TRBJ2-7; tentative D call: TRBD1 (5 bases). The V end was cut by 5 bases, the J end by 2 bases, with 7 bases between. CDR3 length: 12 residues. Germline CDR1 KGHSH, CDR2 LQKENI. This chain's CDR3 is CASSTDTYEQYF. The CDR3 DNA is TGTGCCAGCTCAACGGACACCTACGAGCAGTACTTC.

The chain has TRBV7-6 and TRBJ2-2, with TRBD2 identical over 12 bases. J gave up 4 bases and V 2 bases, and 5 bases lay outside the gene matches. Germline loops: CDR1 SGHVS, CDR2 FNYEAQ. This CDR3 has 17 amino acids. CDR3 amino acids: CASSLRLAGDSTGELFF. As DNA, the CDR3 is TGTGCCAGCAGCTTAAGACTAGCGGGAGATAGCACCGGGGAGCTGTTTTTT.

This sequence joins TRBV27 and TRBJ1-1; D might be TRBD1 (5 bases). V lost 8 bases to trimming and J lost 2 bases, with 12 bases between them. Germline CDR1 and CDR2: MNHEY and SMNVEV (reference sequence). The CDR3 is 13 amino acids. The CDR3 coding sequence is TGTGCCAGCGCCCGGGGGGAAAACACTGAAGCTTTCTTT. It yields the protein CASARGENTEAFF.

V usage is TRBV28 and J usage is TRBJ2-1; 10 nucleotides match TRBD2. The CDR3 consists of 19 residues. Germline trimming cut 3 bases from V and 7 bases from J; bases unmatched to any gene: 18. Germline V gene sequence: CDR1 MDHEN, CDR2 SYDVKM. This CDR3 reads CASSFPRRLAGVSQNEQFF. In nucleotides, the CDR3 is TGTGCCAGCAGTTTTCCGCGGAGGCTAGCGGGAGTCTCTCAGAATGAGCAGTTCTTC. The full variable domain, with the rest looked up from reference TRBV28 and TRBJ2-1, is DVKVTQSSRYLVKRTGEKVFLECVQDMDHENMFWYRQDPGLGLRLIYFSYDVKMKEKGDIPEGYSVSREKKERFSLILESASTNQTSMYLCASSFPRRLAGVSQNEQFFGPGTRLTVL.

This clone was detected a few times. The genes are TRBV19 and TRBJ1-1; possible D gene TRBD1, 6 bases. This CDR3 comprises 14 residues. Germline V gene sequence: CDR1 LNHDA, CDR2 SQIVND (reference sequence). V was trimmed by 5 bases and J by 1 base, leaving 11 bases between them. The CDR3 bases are TGTGCCAGTAGTCGTGACAGGCAGAACACTGAAGCTTTCTTT. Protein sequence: CASSRDRQNTEAFF.

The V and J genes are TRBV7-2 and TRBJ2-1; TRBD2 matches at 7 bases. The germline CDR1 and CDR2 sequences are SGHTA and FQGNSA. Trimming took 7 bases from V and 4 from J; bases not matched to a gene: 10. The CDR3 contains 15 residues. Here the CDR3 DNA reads TGTGCCAGCAATGGCGGGAGTGGGAGATACAATGAGCAGTTCTTC. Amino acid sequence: CASNGGSGRYNEQFF.

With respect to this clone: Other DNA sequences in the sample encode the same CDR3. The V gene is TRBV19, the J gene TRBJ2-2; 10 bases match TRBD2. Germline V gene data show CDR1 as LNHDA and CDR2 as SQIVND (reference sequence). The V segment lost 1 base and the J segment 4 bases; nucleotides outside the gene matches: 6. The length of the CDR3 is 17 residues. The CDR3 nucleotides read TGTGCCAGTAGTATAGGCCTAGCGGGAGTCGTCACCGGGGAGCTGTTTTTT. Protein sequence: CASSIGLAGVVTGELFF.

The CDR3 loop is CASSSPASGYTQYF. For the CDR3, the DNA is TGTGCCAGCAGTTCTCCCGCTAGCGGGTATACGCAGTATTTT. The chain combines TRBV6-5 with TRBJ2-3; TRBD2 aligns across 8 bases. This CDR3 is built from 14 residues. Germline assignment: CDR1 MNHEY and CDR2 SVGAGI. After removal of 4 bases from V and 7 bases from J, the junction contained 7 bases not matched to a gene.

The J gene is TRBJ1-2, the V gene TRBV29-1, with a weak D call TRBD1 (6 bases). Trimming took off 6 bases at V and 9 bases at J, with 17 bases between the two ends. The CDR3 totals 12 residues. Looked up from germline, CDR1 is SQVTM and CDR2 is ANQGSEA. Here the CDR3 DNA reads TGCAGCGTCCCCAGGGGTACAAATAGCTACACCTTC. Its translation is CSVPRGTNSYTF.

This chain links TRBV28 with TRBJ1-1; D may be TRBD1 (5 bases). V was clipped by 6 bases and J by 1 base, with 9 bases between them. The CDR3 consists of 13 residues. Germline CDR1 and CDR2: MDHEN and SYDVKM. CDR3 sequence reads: CASRPTENTEAFF. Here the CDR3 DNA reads TGTGCCAGCAGGCCGACAGAGAACACTGAAGCTTTCTTT.

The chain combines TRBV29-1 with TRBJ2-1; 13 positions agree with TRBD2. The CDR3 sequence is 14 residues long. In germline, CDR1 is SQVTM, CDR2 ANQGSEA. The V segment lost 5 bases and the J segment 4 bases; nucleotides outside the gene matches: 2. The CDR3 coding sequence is TGCAGCGTTATGACTAGCGGGAGGTACAATGAGCAGTTCTTC. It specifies CSVMTSGRYNEQFF.

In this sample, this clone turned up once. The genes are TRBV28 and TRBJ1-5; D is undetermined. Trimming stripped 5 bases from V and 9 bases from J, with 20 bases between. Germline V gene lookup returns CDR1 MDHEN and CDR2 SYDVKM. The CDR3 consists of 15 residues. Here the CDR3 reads CASSIHRGTPMPQHF. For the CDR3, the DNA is TGTGCCAGCAGTATACATAGAGGCACTCCGATGCCCCAGCATTTT.

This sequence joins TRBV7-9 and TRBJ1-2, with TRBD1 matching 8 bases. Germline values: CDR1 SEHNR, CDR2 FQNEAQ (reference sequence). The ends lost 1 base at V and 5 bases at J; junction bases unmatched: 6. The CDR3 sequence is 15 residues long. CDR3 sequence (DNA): TGTGCCAGCAGCTTAGGGGACAGGCCGGGGTATGGCTACACCTTC. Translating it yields CASSLGDRPGYGYTF.

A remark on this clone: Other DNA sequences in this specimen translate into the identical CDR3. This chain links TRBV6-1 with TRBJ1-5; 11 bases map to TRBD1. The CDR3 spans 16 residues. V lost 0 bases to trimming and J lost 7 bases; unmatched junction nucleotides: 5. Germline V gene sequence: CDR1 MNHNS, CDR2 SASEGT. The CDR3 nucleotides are TGTGCCAGCAGTGAAGCGGGAGGACAGGGGGCCCAGCCCCAGCATTTT. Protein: CASSEAGGQGAQPQHF.

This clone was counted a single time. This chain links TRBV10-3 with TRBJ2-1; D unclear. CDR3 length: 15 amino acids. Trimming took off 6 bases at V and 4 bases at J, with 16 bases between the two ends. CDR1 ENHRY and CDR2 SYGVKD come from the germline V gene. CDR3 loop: CAIRDPTNPYNEQFF. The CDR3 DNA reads TGTGCCATCAGAGATCCTACTAATCCTTACAATGAGCAGTTCTTC.

CDR3 loop: CASSLWTGRETQYF. CDR3 nucleotides: TGTGCCAGCAGCTTGTGGACAGGGCGAGAGACCCAGTACTTC. The J gene is TRBJ2-5, the V gene TRBV5-4, with 8 bases aligning to TRBD1. The ends lost 1 base at V and 4 bases at J; junction bases unmatched: 3. Germline loops: CDR1 SGHNT, CDR2 YYREEE (reference sequence). The CDR3 contains 14 residues.

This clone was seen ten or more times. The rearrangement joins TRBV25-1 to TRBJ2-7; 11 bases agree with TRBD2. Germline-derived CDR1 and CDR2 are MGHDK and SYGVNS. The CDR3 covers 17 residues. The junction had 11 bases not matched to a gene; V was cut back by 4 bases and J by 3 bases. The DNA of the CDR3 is TGTGCCAGCAGTGGGAAGAAGACTAGCGGGATTAGCTACGAGCAGTACTTC. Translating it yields CASSGKKTSGISYEQYF.